This passage covers 27 T cell receptor beta chains from one sample sequenced in a study of blood T cell repertoires in COVID-19. Assay used: immunoSEQ multiplex PCR; TCRdb lists only in-frame clones, some missing. The data show roughly 89,000 clones, more than 80% seen once. The sequenced sample was peripheral blood. These receptors were taken from a woman in her 70s with acute or convalescent COVID-19.

This chain links TRBV6-5 with TRBJ2-7; 7 bases map to TRBD2. This CDR3 contains 12 residues. The germline CDR1 and CDR2 sequences are MNHEY and SVGAGI. V was clipped by 6 bases and J by 6 bases; unmatched bases: 5. CDR3 bases: TGTGCCAGCAGCCCCGGGGAGGGCGAGCAGTACTTC. It translates to CASSPGEGEQYF.

The chain joins TRBV27 to TRBJ2-7; TRBD2 agrees at 8 bases. CDR3 length: 14 residues. In germline, CDR1 is MNHEY, CDR2 SMNVEV (reference sequence). V gave up 6 bases and J gave up 3 bases; unmatched junction bases: 7. The CDR3 here is CASSIPGGGYEQYF. DNA of the CDR3: TGTGCCAGCAGCATCCCCGGGGGGGGCTACGAGCAGTACTTC.

As DNA, the CDR3 is TGTGCCAGCAGTTTGTTAGGGGCAGGGACTGAAGCTTTCTTT. It yields the protein CASSLLGAGTEAFF. This chain connects TRBV28 to TRBJ1-1, with a weak D call TRBD1 (5 bases). Germline V CDR1 and CDR2: MDHEN, SYDVKM. The CDR3 is made up of 14 amino acids. Trimming stripped 3 bases from V and 5 bases from J, with 13 bases between.

This clone turned up a few times. This rearrangement joins TRBV28 to TRBJ1-4; D not certain. V was pared by 3 bases and J by 8 bases, with 7 bases between. The CDR3 spans 12 residues. Germline CDR1 MDHEN, CDR2 SYDVKM. The CDR3 loop is CASSFGWEKLFF. The CDR3 DNA reads TGTGCCAGCAGTTTCGGGTGGGAAAAACTGTTTTTT.

The chain recombines TRBV5-4 with TRBJ2-1, with a possible D match to TRBD2 (6 bases). V lost 0 bases and J 7 bases, leaving 14 bases between the germline ends. Germline loops: CDR1 SGHNT, CDR2 YYREEE (reference sequence). The CDR3 is 15 amino acids. Here the CDR3 reads CASSLEGPGRNEQFF. In DNA, the CDR3 is TGTGCCAGCAGCTTGGAGGGACCAGGGAGGAATGAGCAGTTCTTC.

The V call is TRBV19, the J call TRBJ2-7, with 9 bases fitting TRBD1. Germline lookup yields CDR1 LNHDA and CDR2 SQIVND (reference sequence). The CDR3 sequence is 16 residues long. V dropped 4 bases and J dropped 2; count of bases not matched to a gene: 9. The CDR3 coding sequence is TGTGCCAGTAGTAGAGGGACAGGGAGTACTACCTACGAGCAGTACTTC. Translated: CASSRGTGSTTYEQYF.

The chain recombines TRBV7-6 with TRBJ2-1; the D gene is possibly TRBD2 (6 bases). V was shortened by 1 base and J by 3 bases, with 10 bases between the two germline ends. The germline CDR1 and CDR2 sequences are SGHVS and FNYEAQ. The length of the CDR3 is 15 residues. This CDR3 reads CASSLGAGIYNEQFF. The CDR3 DNA follows: TGTGCCAGCAGCTTAGGAGCGGGCATCTACAATGAGCAGTTCTTC.

This clone was observed a few times. The chain joins TRBV5-6 to TRBJ1-5, with TRBD1 matching over 8 bases. There are 15 residues in the CDR3. Germline-derived CDR1 and CDR2 are SGHDT and YYEEEE. V dropped 5 bases and J dropped 8; count of bases not matched to a gene: 12. The CDR3 here is CASSRTGSTVEPQHF. The CDR3 DNA reads TGTGCCAGCAGTCGGACAGGGAGTACGGTAGAGCCCCAGCATTTT.

CDR3 sequence reads: CASSPARGGSYEQYF. The CDR3 DNA sequence: TGTGCCAGCAGCCCCGCGAGGGGGGGATCCTACGAGCAGTACTTC. The V call is TRBV7-9, the J call TRBJ2-7; D may be TRBD2 (7 bases). The V end was cut by 5 bases, the J end by 1 base, with 15 bases between. Germline lookup yields CDR1 SEHNR and CDR2 FQNEAQ (reference sequence). The CDR3 contains 15 residues.

This sequence joins TRBV4-1 and TRBJ1-2; D unresolved. The CDR3 is 14 amino acids. Between the trimmed V and J ends, which lost 1 base and 7 bases, there was a span of 13 bases. CDR1 MGHRA and CDR2 YSYEKL come from the germline V gene. CDR3 in DNA: TGCGCCAGCAGCCAAGGGTTTCGGTGGGCTGGCTACACCTTC. Protein sequence: CASSQGFRWAGYTF.

The V and J genes are TRBV5-4 and TRBJ2-3; TRBD2 matches at 11 bases. The V segment lost 4 bases and the J segment 5 bases; nucleotides outside the gene matches: 9. The CDR3 length is 16 residues. The germline V gene has CDR1 SGHNT and CDR2 YYREEE (reference sequence). In DNA form, the CDR3 reads TGTGCCAGCAGCATTAGCGGGAGGGCCGGGGGAGATACGCAGTATTTT. It yields the protein CASSISGRAGGDTQYF.

The chain joins TRBV10-3 to TRBJ1-5, with 7 bases identical to TRBD1. The V segment lost 3 bases and the J segment 0 bases; nucleotides outside the gene matches: 2. Germline loops: CDR1 ENHRY, CDR2 SYGVKD. The CDR3 is 15 residues long. The CDR3 is CAISEQGISNQPQHF. The CDR3 DNA reads TGTGCCATCAGTGAACAGGGGATTAGCAATCAGCCCCAGCATTTT.

V is TRBV25-1 and J is TRBJ2-5, with D perhaps TRBD1 (5 bases). Trimming took 3 bases from V and 2 from J, leaving 10 bases between them. CDR1 and CDR2 (germline): MGHDK, SYGVNS. CDR3 length equals 14 residues. CDR3 coding DNA: TGTGCCAGCAGTGATTTCGACAGTCAAGAGACCCAGTACTTC. Amino acid sequence: CASSDFDSQETQYF.

V gene TRBV28 combines with J gene TRBJ2-3, with 7 bases fitting TRBD2. Germline trimming cut 6 bases from V and 1 base from J; bases unmatched to any gene: 7. This CDR3 has 15 amino acids. Germline CDR1 MDHEN, CDR2 SYDVKM. The CDR3 protein is CASSLLGGGTDTQYF. The CDR3 bases are TGTGCCAGCAGCCTCCTGGGGGGGGGCACAGATACGCAGTATTTT.

V and J are TRBV19 and TRBJ1-2; D is possibly TRBD1 (6 bases). The CDR3 runs to 13 residues. V lost 6 bases and J 2 bases, leaving 10 bases between the germline ends. Germline lookup yields CDR1 LNHDA and CDR2 SQIVND (reference sequence). In nucleotides, the CDR3 is TGTGCCAGTAGCTCAACAGGGAACTATGGCTACACCTTC. Its translation: CASSSTGNYGYTF.

There are a few counts of this clone. This rearrangement joins TRBV4-2 to TRBJ1-4, with D possibly being TRBD1 (6 bases). The CDR3 is 15 residues long. The V gene lost 4 bases and the J gene lost 0 bases, with 9 bases spanning the gap. The germline V gene has CDR1 LGHNA and CDR2 YNFKEQ. CDR3: CASSPQGATNEKLFF. For the CDR3, the DNA is TGTGCCAGCAGCCCACAGGGTGCAACTAATGAAAAACTGTTTTTT.

This sequence joins TRBV7-6 and TRBJ2-3, with D uncertain. This CDR3 is 15 amino acids long. Germline assignment: CDR1 SGHVS and CDR2 FNYEAQ. V was trimmed by 2 bases and J by 0 bases, leaving 9 bases between them. In nucleotides, the CDR3 is TGTGCCAGCAGCTTAATAACAGCTAGCACAGATACGCAGTATTTT. It specifies CASSLITASTDTQYF.

The chain uses TRBV28 and TRBJ1-5; D not resolved. The CDR3 runs to 15 residues. In germline, CDR1 is MDHEN, CDR2 SYDVKM. V gave up 3 bases and J gave up 1 base, with 10 bases separating them. The CDR3 sequence is CASSLRQASNQPQHF. As DNA, the CDR3 is TGTGCCAGCAGTTTGCGTCAGGCAAGCAATCAGCCCCAGCATTTT.

The chain recombines TRBV10-3 with TRBJ2-2; the D gene is possibly TRBD2 (5 bases). Germline V gives CDR1 ENHRY, CDR2 SYGVKD. The CDR3 covers 14 residues. V lost 2 bases to trimming and J lost 6 bases, with 10 bases between them. The chain's CDR3 is CAISENGEPGELFF. The DNA of the CDR3 is TGTGCCATCAGTGAGAACGGGGAACCCGGGGAGCTGTTTTTT.

This chain joins TRBV27 and TRBJ1-1, with TRBD1 matching over 8 bases. Germline loops: CDR1 MNHEY, CDR2 SMNVEV (reference sequence). The ends lost 5 bases at V and 3 bases at J; junction bases unmatched: 5. CDR3 length equals 14 residues. The DNA for the CDR3 is TGTGCCAGCAGTATCAGGGGGCGGGACACTGAAGCTTTCTTT. It is translated as CASSIRGRDTEAFF.

The chain couples TRBV4-3 to TRBJ2-7; TRBD1 agrees at 9 bases. V shed 0 bases and J 3 bases; nucleotides not matched to a gene: 3. CDR3 length equals 15 residues. Germline assignment: CDR1 LGHNA and CDR2 YSLEER. CDR3 sequence: CASSQDMGQGYEQYF. The CDR3 DNA reads TGCGCCAGCAGCCAAGATATGGGACAGGGCTACGAGCAGTACTTC.

For this clone: Different DNA sequences within this sample yield the same CDR3. The V and J genes are TRBV5-1 and TRBJ1-6; 10 nucleotides agree with TRBD1. The CDR3 covers 15 residues. Germline V lookup: CDR1 SGHRS, CDR2 YFSETQ. V dropped 0 bases and J dropped 10; count of bases not matched to a gene: 4. The CDR3 DNA is TGCGCCAGCAGCTTGGGGGGACAGGGGAGGTCACCCCTCCACTTT. Its translation is CASSLGGQGRSPLHF.

The chain carries TRBV28 and TRBJ2-7, with a possible D match to TRBD1 (6 bases). Germline-derived CDR1 and CDR2 are MDHEN and SYDVKM. V shed 4 bases and J shed 1 base, with 17 bases lying between them. The CDR3 consists of 16 residues. The DNA for the CDR3 is TGTGCCAGCAGTTCCCCCCTACAGGGCTCTTCCTACGAGCAGTACTTC. This gives the protein CASSSPLQGSSYEQYF.

The chain joins TRBV14 to TRBJ2-1, with 7 positions matching TRBD1. CDR1 and CDR2 from the germline V gene are SGHDN and FVKESK. With V trimmed by 1 base and J by 1 base, 4 bases remained unmatched. The CDR3 sequence is 16 residues long. CDR3 sequence: CASSQAYRGSYNEQFF. The CDR3 bases are TGTGCCAGCAGCCAAGCTTACAGGGGTTCCTACAATGAGCAGTTCTTC.

V gene TRBV5-4 combines with J gene TRBJ2-7; TRBD1 is a possible D gene (7 bases). Trimming removed 0 bases at V and 6 bases at J, with 19 bases between. CDR1 and CDR2 (germline): SGHNT, YYREEE (reference sequence). This CDR3 has 16 residues. The CDR3: CASSLAHQAGGIEQYF. CDR3 nucleotide sequence: TGTGCCAGCAGCTTGGCCCACCAGGCAGGGGGGATCGAGCAGTACTTC.

The chain links TRBV27 to TRBJ2-3; D remains ambiguous. The CDR3 has 13 amino acids. Trimming stripped 3 bases from V and 2 bases from J, with 6 bases between. Germline V gene sequence: CDR1 MNHEY, CDR2 SMNVEV (reference sequence). The CDR3 region has the DNA TGTGCCAGCAGTTTGTGGGCCACAGATACGCAGTATTTT. Residues: CASSLWATDTQYF.

The chain joins TRBV5-1 to TRBJ2-7, with TRBD1 as a possible D gene (6 bases). V dropped 0 bases and J dropped 0 bases, with 13 bases sitting between them. The CDR3 spans 16 residues. From germline, CDR1 is SGHRS and CDR2 YFSETQ. The CDR3 DNA reads TGCGCCAGCAGCTTGGACACGACAGGCCCCTCCTACGAGCAGTACTTC. It codes for CASSLDTTGPSYEQYF.